This T cell receptor (beta chain) originates from a study of blood T cells in healthy people across ages (dated by TCRdb to 2015 to 2017). In terms of the full investigation: In model experiments, roughly one uniquely barcoded TCR beta cDNA molecule per two T cells was captured by template switching. To track age-related changes in TCR beta repertoire diversity, the study relied on deep sequencing normalized with unique cDNA molecular identifiers. The donors were split into four age groups: young (average approximately 16 years), middle-aged (39), aged (62) and long-lived (82). To avoid experimental bias, donors of different ages were distributed randomly across sequencing lanes. Using the same blood draw, the study looked at two additional independent replicas of 1 million unique cDNA reads for two donors, one aged 18 to 30 and the other aged 80 or older.

The paper's findings and limits, for the study overall: Since profiling was done on bulk unsorted PBMCs, naive and antigen-experienced compartments could not be conclusively compared. Because the CMV infection status of the donors was unknown, age-related changes in expanded clonotypes may potentially have been confounded. Estimates of total diversity based on one million sequenced T cells were considered lower bounds and underestimates. Observed TCR beta diversity per million T cells fell roughly linearly with age, and a significant reduction was already apparent by age around 44. Compared with the aged group, the long-lived group had more naive CD4+ T cells, fewer expanded clones and increased TCR diversity, suggesting age selection. The percentage of naive T cells measured by flow cytometry correlated strongly with observed TCR beta diversity.

This clonotype was recorded many times. Its cognate antigen has yet to be identified. No clone much larger than this one lies a single base away; base qualities are absent. In the germline V gene, CDR1 corresponds to ENHRY and CDR2 to SYGVKD. There are 13 amino acids in the CDR3, from cysteine to phenylalanine inclusive. The DNA shown is the 39-base CDR3, in frame from base 1. From V the trimming removes 2 bases and from J it removes 3 bases, while the gene matches leave 0 bases of the junction unaccounted for. Donors were 35 to 40 systemically healthy Caucasian individuals from Russia aged about 6 to 100 years. Each donor gave approximately 9.3 milliliters of peripheral blood, collected into EDTA-treated Vacutainer tubes. PBMCs were isolated by Ficoll-Paque density-gradient centrifugation, with at least 6 million obtained per sample. Trizol reagent was used to extract total RNA from PBMCs, with at least 5.5 micrograms per sample. Naive CD45RAhigh/CD27high T cell percentages were measured by flow cytometry on a PBMC aliquot from every donor.

Libraries were prepared through 5' RACE. TCRdb lists the instrument as Illumina HiSeq 2500. A second PCR of roughly 7 to 11 cycles was performed with a sample-barcoded 5' primer and a J-beta primer mix. Each TCR beta cDNA molecule received a unique molecular identifier from a template-switch 5' adaptor carrying 12 random nucleotides. At least 2.5 million CDR3-containing paired-end reads were obtained from each sample. First-strand cDNA was synthesized from all RNA with the Mint cDNA synthesis kit, primed by a TRBC-specific oligonucleotide. Following uracil-DNA glycosylase treatment, all cDNA underwent a first 18-cycle PCR with the universal primers M1SS and BC2_uni_R. The authors processed their data as follows. For normalization, 1 million high-quality reads, each with a distinct molecular identifier, were randomly selected from each sample. Reads sharing molecular identifiers were discarded rather than binned into consensus sequences. MiTCR, with a Q25 quality threshold and the strictest error-elimination algorithm, was used for CDR3 identification, clonotype clustering and error correction. A nonparametric unseen species model with Euler transformation was used to estimate lower-bound total TCR beta diversity. Using fastp at Q25 and MiXCR, TCRdb reprocessed the public reads and kept productive beta chains. For every CDR3 protein sequence, its rows merge into one entry that carries the most common genes and DNA. These V and J calls originate from TCRdb's pipeline instead of the authors' own analysis. The sample table shows 600,000 or so distinct CDR3 sequences, and about 30% are seen once. The biggest ten clones account for more than 15% of the sample.

The TCR comes from a woman of 80 years or more in good health. The sequence joins TRBV10-3 to TRBJ2-7; TRBD1 matches 8 bases in the middle. The sample comprised blood. The DNA reads as follows: TGTGCCATCAGTGAGGACAGGGGCTACGAGCAGTACTTC. This sequence encodes CAISEDRGYEQYF.